These T cell receptor beta chains were read from a single sample in a study of blood T cell repertoires in COVID-19. Only in-frame clones appear in the TCRdb table, and some are missing; sequencing was by immunoSEQ multiplex PCR. The sample has 100,000 to 150,000 clones, approximately 81% seen once. The sample comprised peripheral blood. The receptors here all came from a woman aged 45-65 years with acute or convalescent COVID-19. CDR3s include the opening cysteine and the closing phenylalanine or tryptophan. Clone sizes are given selectively: once, few, many, or a class where the clone is expanded.

TRBJ1-2 | TRBV28 | - | 15 | CASSSTGQGFLGYTF
TRBJ2-5 | TRBV9 | - | 14 | CASSVDEGRVTQYF
TRBJ1-6 | TRBV11-2 | once | 15 | CASSLGLLRESPLHF
TRBJ2-1 | TRBV9 | - | 15 | CASSTRLAGVNEQFF
TRBJ2-1 | TRBV5-1 | - | 15 | CASSLAGYESNEQFF
TRBJ2-5 | TRBV5-6 | - | 15 | CASSGVGGLGETQYF
TRBJ1-2 | TRBV2 | - | 13 | CASRPGQGNGYTF
TRBJ1-4 | TRBV29-1 | few | 12 | CSVGGLNEKLFF
TRBJ2-2 | TRBV11-3 | - | 15 | CASSPRTGPSGELFF
TRBJ1-1 | TRBV3-1/TRBV3-2 | - | 13 | CASSQEHNTEAFF
TRBJ2-4 | TRBV2 | - | 15 | CASSGGATAKNIQYF
TRBJ1-4 | TRBV3-1/TRBV3-2 | - | 16 | CASSQDLGATNEKLFF
TRBJ2-7 | TRBV27 | - | 15 | CASSFSGRHPSEQYF
TRBJ2-3 | TRBV2 | - | 14 | CASSGVAGSDTQYF
TRBJ1-3 | TRBV19 | - | 14 | CASSRRDSGNTIYF
TRBJ1-6 | TRBV6-5 | - | 13 | CASSNGRGWPLHF
TRBJ1-2 | TRBV7-9 | - | 13 | CASSLRQGDGYTF
TRBJ1-2 | TRBV3-1/TRBV3-2 | - | 15 | CASSQNYGQIYGYTF
TRBJ1-3 | TRBV6-5 | - | 13 | CASLGQAGNTIYF
TRBJ2-1 | TRBV9 | - | 15 | CASSLRGTEYNEQFF
TRBJ1-1 | TRBV3-1/TRBV3-2 | - | 14 | CASSQVHTFTEAFF
TRBJ1-1 | TRBV19 | - | 13 | CASSIGGNTEAFF
TRBJ2-1 | TRBV16 | - | 15 | CASSQETARGNEQFF
TRBJ2-1 | TRBV27 | few | 14 | CASVAGPWDNEQFF
TRBJ2-1 | TRBV27 | - | 14 | CASSRTRVKDEQFF
TRBJ2-3 | TRBV19 | once | 13 | CASSTLRSDTQYF
TRBJ2-5 | TRBV5-1 | - | 13 | CASTLTVQETQYF
TRBJ1-1 | TRBV18 | - | 13 | CASSPEGGAEAFF
TRBJ2-2 | TRBV11-1 | - | 15 | CASSQSGGRSGELFF
TRBJ1-4 | TRBV5-4 | - | 14 | CASGRTEDNEKLFF
TRBJ2-2 | TRBV25-1 | once | 11 | CATRGAVELFF
TRBJ2-3 | TRBV5-1 | - | 12 | CASSHPGDTQYF
TRBJ2-1 | TRBV7-9 | few | 15 | CASTKGTSSYNEQFF
TRBJ2-2 | TRBV5-1 | - | 16 | CASTRQGGILAGELFF
TRBJ2-5 | TRBV4-1 | - | 17 | CASSQDNGLAGGETQYF
TRBJ1-6 | TRBV10-3 | - | 18 | CAISDFGTDKAFNSPLHF
TRBJ2-5 | TRBV5-4 | once | 14 | CASSYGTTQETQYF
TRBJ2-3 | TRBV19 | - | 15 | CASSTRRTGTDTQYF
TRBJ2-7 | TRBV28 | - | 13 | CASTKAVRYEQYF
TRBJ2-1 | TRBV3-1/TRBV3-2 | - | 14 | CASREREGYNEQFF
TRBJ1-2 | TRBV5-1 | - | 18 | CASSPLPVLGQGDYGYTF
TRBJ1-1 | TRBV12-3/TRBV12-4 | - | 11 | CASSQGTEAFF
TRBJ2-7 | TRBV14 | - | 15 | CASSQVGTGSYEQYF
TRBJ1-3 | TRBV30 | - | 13 | CAWFTGDQYTIYF
TRBJ2-2 | TRBV5-1 | once | 15 | CASSLGGQGSGELFF